This T cell receptor (beta chain) is drawn from a study of blood T cell repertoires in COVID-19 (dated by TCRdb to about 2020). Turning to the overall study: Collaborator samples came from the United States, Italy and Spain and covered acute and convalescent phases of COVID-19. Subjects who had been exposed to COVID-19, were actively infected with it, or had recovered from it provided the deeply sampled blood TCRbeta repertoires that made up the dataset. Samples came from the ongoing ImmuneRACE study (first 160 participants) plus 1,254 subjects from 6 global collaborators. Nearly every sample came with metadata listing a de-identified subject ID, COVID-19 status, age in years and sex. Where HLA class I and class II types were available, the types were taken from metadata supplied by the sample provider, not from assay-based typing. A freely available public database, intended as a resource for researchers studying the immune response to SARS-CoV-2, is where the repertoires were released. The prospective study material was composed of cDNA or gDNA derived from T cells, B-cell-depleted T cells, or PBMCs.

Beyond this particular receptor, the publication reports: The amount of clinical and demographic metadata varied by source and participant and was provided uncurated.

The immunoSEQ Assay, a bias-controlled multiplex PCR, was used to amplify TCRbeta CDR3 regions from genomic DNA. The paper's processing steps were these. The number of nucleated cells in each sample was estimated by amplification of reference gene primers within the assay. Sequence reads were collapsed and filtered to measure the absolute abundance of every unique TCRbeta CDR3 rearrangement. For each sample, productive Simpson clonality was calculated as the square root of Simpson's diversity index across productive rearrangements. This immuneACCESS table, as held by TCRdb, lists in-frame sequences with V and J called but not all clones. Of the missing ones, under half trace to an unresolved V gene in checked studies; the others have no known cause. The DNA gave D and trimming, while V, J and clone size come from that table. Present in this sample are roughly 320,000 clones, approximately 90% of which were seen just once. Clones ranked in the top ten supply 3.5% to 5% of the sample.

In the prospective study, participants were roughly 18 to 95 years old, resided in 25 or so geographic areas of the United States, and were enrolled through a virtual design. In the prospective study, participants were assigned to cohorts based on the clinical history participants reported in a screening survey and a study questionnaire. Exposed participants had been in contact, within 2 weeks of entering the study, with a person who had a PCR-confirmed or clinician-diagnosed case of COVID-19. Mobile phlebotomists in the prospective study collected whole blood, serum and a nasopharyngeal or oropharyngeal swab from every participant. Additional blood draws and questionnaires over an approximately 2-month period could optionally be provided by prospective study participants. Before DNA extraction, blood samples from the prospective study were shipped at room temperature or frozen. Turning to this clone: It lacks a known antigen. No base qualities exist here, and no much larger clone lies one base off it.

The germline V gene (reference sequence) specifies SEHNR as CDR1 and FQNEAQ as CDR2. Including the terminal cysteine and phenylalanine, the CDR3 comprises 14 residues. CDR3 DNA is the only sequence kept; it has 42 bases, read in frame from the first base. V loses 5 bases, J loses 8 bases, and the germline ends lie 18 bases apart. Sequenced: PBMCs or T cells enriched from blood (not recorded which). The source of this sequence is a woman in her twenties or thirties who had been exposed to COVID-19. The receptor chain draws on TRBV7-9 and TRBJ1-2, with a weak D call of TRBD1 (6 bases match). The DNA reads TGTGCCAGCAGCCAGGTACAGGGCCTTGGGGGCTACACCTTC. The encoded protein is CASSQVQGLGGYTF.